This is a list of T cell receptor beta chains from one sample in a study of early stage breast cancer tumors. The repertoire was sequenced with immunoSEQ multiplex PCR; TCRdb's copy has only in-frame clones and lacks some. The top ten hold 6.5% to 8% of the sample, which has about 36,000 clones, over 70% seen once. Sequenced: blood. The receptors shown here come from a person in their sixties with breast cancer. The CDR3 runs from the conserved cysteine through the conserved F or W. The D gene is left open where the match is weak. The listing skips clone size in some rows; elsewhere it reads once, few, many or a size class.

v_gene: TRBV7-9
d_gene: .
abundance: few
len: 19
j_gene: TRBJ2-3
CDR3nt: TGTGCCAGCAGCTCCCCCGACGGTGGGACGGCCGCCTCGCGAGATACGCAGTATTTT
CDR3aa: CASSSPDGGTAASRDTQYF

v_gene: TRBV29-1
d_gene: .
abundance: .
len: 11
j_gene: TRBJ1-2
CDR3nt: TGCAGCGAATACACCGACTATGGCTACACCTTC
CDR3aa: CSEYTDYGYTF

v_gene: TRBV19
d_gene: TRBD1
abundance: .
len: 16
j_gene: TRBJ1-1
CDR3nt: TGTGCCAGTAGGGGTGGACAGGGTTTATCGGACACTGAAGCTTTCTTT
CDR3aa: CASRGGQGLSDTEAFF

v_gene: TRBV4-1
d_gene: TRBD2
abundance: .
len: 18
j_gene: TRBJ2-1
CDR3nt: TGCGCCAGCAGCCAAAATGCGGGAGGGCCGGGACCCTACAATGAGCAGTTCTTC
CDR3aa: CASSQNAGGPGPYNEQFF

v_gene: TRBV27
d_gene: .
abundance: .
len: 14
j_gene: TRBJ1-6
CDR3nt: TGTGCCAGCAGTTTTAGAGTGCAAGGCTCACCCCTCCACTTT
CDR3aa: CASSFRVQGSPLHF

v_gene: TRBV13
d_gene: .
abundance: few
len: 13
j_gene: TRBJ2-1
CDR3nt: TGTGCCAGCAGCTTAGGAGTTGGGAATGAGCAGTTCTTC
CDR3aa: CASSLGVGNEQFF

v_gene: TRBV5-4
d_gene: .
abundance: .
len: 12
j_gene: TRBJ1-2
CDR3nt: TGTGCCAGCAGCTTGGGGGGTTCTGGCTACACCTTC
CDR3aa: CASSLGGSGYTF

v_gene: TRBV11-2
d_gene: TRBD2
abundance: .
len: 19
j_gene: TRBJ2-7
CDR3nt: TGCGCCAGCAGCCCCGCCGGGGGGAGCGGGAGCGATTTCGGCTACGAGCAGTACTTC
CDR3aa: CASSPAGGSGSDFGYEQYF

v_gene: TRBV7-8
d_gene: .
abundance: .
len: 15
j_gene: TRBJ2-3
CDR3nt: TGTGCCAGCAGCTCCGTCCCCTCCCGGGTAGATACGCAGTATTTT
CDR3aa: CASSSVPSRVDTQYF

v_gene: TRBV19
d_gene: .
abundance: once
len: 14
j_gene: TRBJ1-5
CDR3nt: TGTGCCAGTAGTACCCAGGGAACCCATCAGCCCCAGCATTTT
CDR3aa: CASSTQGTHQPQHF

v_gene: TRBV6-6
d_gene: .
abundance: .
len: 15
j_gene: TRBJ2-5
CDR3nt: TGTGCCAGCACCCTGACCGGAGGACTTCAAGAGACCCAGTACTTC
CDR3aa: CASTLTGGLQETQYF

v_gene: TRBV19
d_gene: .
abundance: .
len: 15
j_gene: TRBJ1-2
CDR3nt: TGTGCCAGTAGTATAGATCAGGACAGAAACTATGGCTACACCTTC
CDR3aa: CASSIDQDRNYGYTF

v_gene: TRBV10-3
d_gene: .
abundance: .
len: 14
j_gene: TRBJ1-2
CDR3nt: TGTGCCATCAGTGAGTCGGAGAGGAACTATGGCTACACCTTC
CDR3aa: CAISESERNYGYTF

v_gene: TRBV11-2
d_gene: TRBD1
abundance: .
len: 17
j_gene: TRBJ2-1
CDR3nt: TGTGCCAGCAGCTGGATGGGCGGGACAGGGGGTTACAATGAGCAGTTCTTC
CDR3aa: CASSWMGGTGGYNEQFF

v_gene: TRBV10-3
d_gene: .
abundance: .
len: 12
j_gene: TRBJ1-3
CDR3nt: TGTGCCATCGAGGGGGATGGAAACACCATATATTTT
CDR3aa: CAIEGDGNTIYF

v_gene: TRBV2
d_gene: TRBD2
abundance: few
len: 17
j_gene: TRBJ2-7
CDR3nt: TGTGCCAGCAGACTAGCGGGAGGGTCCCCTGGCAACTACGAGCAGTACTTC
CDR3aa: CASRLAGGSPGNYEQYF

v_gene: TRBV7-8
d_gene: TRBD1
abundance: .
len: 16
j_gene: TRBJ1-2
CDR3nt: TGTGCCAGCAGCTTGCCCATATCCGACAGGGTGCGCGGCTACACCTTC
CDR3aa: CASSLPISDRVRGYTF

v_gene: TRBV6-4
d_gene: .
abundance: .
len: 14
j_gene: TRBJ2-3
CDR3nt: TGTGCCAGCAGTGACGGGACTAGCACAGATACGCAGTATTTT
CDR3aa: CASSDGTSTDTQYF

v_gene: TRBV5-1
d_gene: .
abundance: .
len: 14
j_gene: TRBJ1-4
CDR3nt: TGCGCCAGCAGCCGGGACGGTGCTAATGAAAAACTGTTTTTT
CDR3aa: CASSRDGANEKLFF

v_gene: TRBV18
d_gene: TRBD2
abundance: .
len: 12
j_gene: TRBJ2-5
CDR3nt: TGTGCCAGCTCACCACAGCGGGGTGGCCAGTACTTC
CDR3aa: CASSPQRGGQYF

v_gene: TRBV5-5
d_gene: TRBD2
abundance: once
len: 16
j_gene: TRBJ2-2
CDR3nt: TGTGCCAGCAGCTCGACTAGCGGGGCGAACACCGGGGAGCTGTTTTTT
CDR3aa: CASSSTSGANTGELFF

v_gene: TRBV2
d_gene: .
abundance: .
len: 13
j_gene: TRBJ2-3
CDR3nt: TGTGCCAGCACACGGGACAGCACAGATACGCAGTATTTT
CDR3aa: CASTRDSTDTQYF

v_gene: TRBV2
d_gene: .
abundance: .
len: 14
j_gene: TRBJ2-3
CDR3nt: TGTGCCAGCAGTGTTGGCGGAAGCACAGATACGCAGTATTTT
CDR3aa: CASSVGGSTDTQYF

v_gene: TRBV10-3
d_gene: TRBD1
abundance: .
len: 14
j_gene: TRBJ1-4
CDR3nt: TGTGCCATCAGTCGGACAGGGTTGAATGAAAAACTGTTTTTT
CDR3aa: CAISRTGLNEKLFF

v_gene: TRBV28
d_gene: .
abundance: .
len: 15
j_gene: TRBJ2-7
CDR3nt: TGTGCCAGCAGTCTCTCAGGGCGGGGCTCCTACGAGCAGTACTTC
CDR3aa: CASSLSGRGSYEQYF

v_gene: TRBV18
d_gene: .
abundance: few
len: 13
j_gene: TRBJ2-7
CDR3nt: TGTGCCAGCTCAGAGAGGCGGAACTACGAGCAGTACTTC
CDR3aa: CASSERRNYEQYF

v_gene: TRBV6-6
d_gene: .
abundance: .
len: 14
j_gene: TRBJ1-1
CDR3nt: TGTGCCAGCAGTTACTGGGATATGAACACTGAAGCTTTCTTT
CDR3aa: CASSYWDMNTEAFF

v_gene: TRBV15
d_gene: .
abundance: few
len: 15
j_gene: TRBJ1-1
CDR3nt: TGTGCCACCAGCAGAGATGCAGGGCTCACCACTGAAGCTTTCTTT
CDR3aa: CATSRDAGLTTEAFF

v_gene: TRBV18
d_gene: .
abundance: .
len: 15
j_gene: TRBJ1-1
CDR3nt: TGTGCCAGCTCATCTCGACAGAGGGGAGACACTGAAGCTTTCTTT
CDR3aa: CASSSRQRGDTEAFF

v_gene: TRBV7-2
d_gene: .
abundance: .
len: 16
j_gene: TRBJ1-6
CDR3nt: TGTGCCAGCAGCTTAGCGCGACTTCCTGGGAGCTCACCCCTCCACTTT
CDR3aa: CASSLARLPGSSPLHF

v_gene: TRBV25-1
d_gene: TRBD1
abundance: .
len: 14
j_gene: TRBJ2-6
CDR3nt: TGTGCCAGCAGTGCAACAGGGGGCCCGCTCCCCCTGACTTTC
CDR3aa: CASSATGGPLPLTF

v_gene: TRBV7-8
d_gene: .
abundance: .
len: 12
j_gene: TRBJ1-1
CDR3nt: TGTGCCAGCAGCTTGAGAGGGGGTGAAGCTTTCTTT
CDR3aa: CASSLRGGEAFF

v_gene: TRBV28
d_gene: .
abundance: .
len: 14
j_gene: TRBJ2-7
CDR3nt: TGTGCCAGCAGTTTAGGTCCGAACACCTACGAGCAGTACTTC
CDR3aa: CASSLGPNTYEQYF

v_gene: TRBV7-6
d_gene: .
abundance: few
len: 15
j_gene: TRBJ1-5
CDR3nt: TGTGCCAGCAGCTTAGCGGGACACCCCAGTCAGCCCCAGCATTTT
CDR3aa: CASSLAGHPSQPQHF

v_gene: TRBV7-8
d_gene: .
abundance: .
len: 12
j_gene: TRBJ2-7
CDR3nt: TGTGCCAGCAACTACGGGAGCGACGAGCAGTACTTC
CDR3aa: CASNYGSDEQYF

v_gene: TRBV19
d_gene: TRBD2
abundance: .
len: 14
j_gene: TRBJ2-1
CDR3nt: TGTGCCAGTAGGGGCGGGAGTAACCCCAATGAGCAGTTCTTC
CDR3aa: CASRGGSNPNEQFF

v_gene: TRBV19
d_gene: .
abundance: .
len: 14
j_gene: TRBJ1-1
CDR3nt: TGTGCCAGTAGTATATCTAGGGGGAACACTGAAGCTTTCTTT
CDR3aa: CASSISRGNTEAFF

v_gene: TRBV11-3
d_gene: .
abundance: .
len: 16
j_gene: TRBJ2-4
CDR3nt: TGTGCCAGCAGCTTAGGAGCGGCCTTCAAAAAAAACATTCAGTACTTC
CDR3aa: CASSLGAAFKKNIQYF

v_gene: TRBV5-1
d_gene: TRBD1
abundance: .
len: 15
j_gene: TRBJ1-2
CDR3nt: TGCGCCAGCAGCTTGGAGGACAGGCGGGGCTATGGCTACACCTTC
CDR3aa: CASSLEDRRGYGYTF

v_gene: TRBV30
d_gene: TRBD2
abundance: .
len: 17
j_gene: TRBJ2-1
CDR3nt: TGTGCCTGGGGCGGGGGACTGGCTAGCGGGGGTTACAATGAGCAGTTCTTC
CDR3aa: CAWGGGLASGGYNEQFF

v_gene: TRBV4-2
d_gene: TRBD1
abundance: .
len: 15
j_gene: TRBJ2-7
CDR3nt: TGTGCCAGCAGCCACCCACGGGACAGCTTCTACGAGCAGTACTTC
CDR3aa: CASSHPRDSFYEQYF

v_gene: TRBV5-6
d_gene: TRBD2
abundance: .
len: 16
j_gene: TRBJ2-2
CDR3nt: TGTGCCAGCAGCCTTCGGGTTAGCGGGGGGACCGGGGAGCTGTTTTTT
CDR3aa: CASSLRVSGGTGELFF

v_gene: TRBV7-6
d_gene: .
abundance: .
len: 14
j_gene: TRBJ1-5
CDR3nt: TGTGCCAGCAGCTTATATGATAGCAATCAGCCCCAGCATTTT
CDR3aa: CASSLYDSNQPQHF

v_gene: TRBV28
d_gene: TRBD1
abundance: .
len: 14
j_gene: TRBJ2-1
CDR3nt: TGTGCCAGCACCCGACAGGGATGGAAGAATGAGCAGTTCTTC
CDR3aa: CASTRQGWKNEQFF